A single sample gave rise to the 25 T cell receptor beta chains below, sequenced in a study of post-analysis software for immune sequencing data. Libraries were made from TCR beta cDNA, and they carried unique molecular identifiers. TCRdb processed the PCR reads anew with MiXCR; each CDR3 protein has one entry. The repertoire consists of about 770,000 distinct CDR3 sequences, with about 45% occurring once and the leading ten covering 4% to 5%. Study-wide findings and caveats: Patients had higher frequencies than controls of five TRBV segments, including TRBV5-6, TRBV5-1 and TRBV20-1.

No antigen is known for these receptors. Sequencing was done on a sample of blood. The origin of the receptors is a girl aged 5-17 years with multiple sclerosis.

This chain connects TRBV29-1 to TRBJ1-2; 7 bases align to TRBD1. V lost 0 bases, J lost 5 bases, and 9 bases stayed unmatched. The germline CDR1 and CDR2 sequences are SQVTM and ANQGSEA. The CDR3 is 15 residues long. DNA of the CDR3: TGCAGCGTTGAAGATAACACAGCAGGGGGATATGGCTACACCTTC. The encoded protein is CSVEDNTAGGYGYTF.

The chain is built from TRBV7-9 and TRBJ2-1; D perhaps matches TRBD2 (6 bases). V was cut by 5 bases and J by 0 bases, with 17 bases left in between. CDR1 SEHNR and CDR2 FQNEAQ come from the germline V gene (reference sequence). The CDR3 loop spans 17 amino acids. The CDR3 region is CASSPPPAGRSYNEQFF. The CDR3 nucleotides are TGTGCCAGCAGCCCCCCTCCCGCGGGACGCTCCTACAATGAGCAGTTCTTC.

The chain has TRBV5-1 and TRBJ2-6, with D unresolved. The CDR3 spans 15 residues. Between the trimmed V and J ends, which lost 4 bases and 2 bases, there was a span of 10 bases. From germline, CDR1 is SGHRS and CDR2 YFSETQ. The CDR3 loop reads CASSPAPAGANVLTF. The CDR3, as DNA: TGCGCCAGCAGCCCGGCGCCAGCTGGGGCCAACGTCCTGACTTTC.

The chain combines TRBV12-3 or TRBV12-4 with TRBJ2-5; 9 nucleotides match TRBD2. The assigned J gene may be wrong: the sequence end matches TRBJ2-7 better. The CDR3 contains 16 residues. The CDR3 DNA is TGTGCCAGCAGCCGTCGGACTAGCGAGGTACCCTACGAGCAGTACTTC. Encoded protein: CASSRRTSEVPYEQYF.

The chain links TRBV28 to TRBJ2-7; D may be TRBD1 or TRBD2 (5 bases each). The CDR3 consists of 15 residues. The V and J ends lost 3 bases and 2 bases respectively, with 14 bases between them. The germline gives CDR1 MDHEN, CDR2 SYDVKM. DNA of the CDR3: TGTGCCAGCAGTTTCCACGGGGCTGCCCCCTACGAGCAGTACTTC. Encoded protein: CASSFHGAAPYEQYF.

This chain connects TRBV2 to TRBJ2-1; D call uncertain. The CDR3 sequence is 12 residues long. Germline V lookup: CDR1 SNHLY, CDR2 FYNNEI. Trimming left V 10 bases short and J 3 bases short, with 10 bases between. The CDR3 region has the DNA TGTGCCATCCAGCCCGACTACAATGAGCAGTTCTTC. Its protein product is CAIQPDYNEQFF.

This chain links TRBV27 with TRBJ2-7; D call uncertain. V lost 6 bases, J lost 2 bases, and 11 bases lay in between. Germline V gene data show CDR1 as MNHEY and CDR2 as SMNVEV (reference sequence). CDR3 length equals 13 residues. The DNA of the CDR3 is TGTGCCAGCAGGAAGATTGGGCCCTACGAGCAGTACTTC. The encoded protein is CASRKIGPYEQYF.

The V call is TRBV5-1, the J call TRBJ2-1; either TRBD1 or TRBD2 may fit D (5 bases each). CDR1 is SGHRS and CDR2 is YFSETQ in the germline V gene. Deletions cut 0 bases from V and 0 bases from J, with 10 bases between. The length of the CDR3 is 16 residues. The CDR3 protein is CASSLVGDHSYNEQFF. CDR3 DNA sequence: TGCGCCAGCAGCTTGGTGGGGGACCACTCCTACAATGAGCAGTTCTTC.

This clonotype has just a few counts. V usage is TRBV19 and J usage is TRBJ2-3; D perhaps matches TRBD2 (6 bases). The CDR3 runs to 14 residues. The V gene's germline CDR1 is LNHDA and CDR2 SQIVND (reference sequence). Trimming pared 6 bases from V and 2 bases from J, leaving 12 bases between. The CDR3 loop is CASSSPSDTDTQYF. The CDR3 region has the DNA TGTGCCAGTAGCAGTCCTAGCGACACAGATACGCAGTATTTT.

Points on this clonotype: Here the CDR3 omits its conserved ending phenylalanine or tryptophan, so a read error is the likely source. J is TRBJ2-5 and V is TRBV4-2; D may be TRBD1 or TRBD2 (6 bases each). V gave up 0 bases and J gave up 2 bases, with 13 bases separating them. CDR1 and CDR2 (germline): LGHNA, YNFKEQ. The CDR3 spans 16 residues. Written as DNA, the CDR3 is TGTGCCAGCAGCCAAGATACGGGGGCAGCTCAAGAGACCCAGTACGTC. Protein sequence: CASSQDTGAAQETQYV.

The chain recombines TRBV14 with TRBJ1-1, with 9 bases matching TRBD1. The V and J ends lost 4 bases and 6 bases, in that order; junction bases with no gene match: 12. This CDR3 region has 16 residues. Per the germline V gene, CDR1 is SGHDN and CDR2 is FVKESK. The CDR3 is CASSRGQGIGTAEAFF. As DNA, the CDR3 is TGTGCCAGCAGCCGTGGACAGGGGATTGGGACAGCTGAAGCTTTCTTT.

The chain recombines TRBV7-2 with TRBJ2-5, with D possibly being TRBD2 (5 bases). This CDR3 spans 15 amino acids. CDR1 SGHTA and CDR2 FQGNSA come from the germline V gene. Deletions cut 0 bases from V and 13 bases from J, with 21 bases between. Here the CDR3 DNA reads TGTGCCAGCAGCTTAGCGGTGGATAGCGCGGTTTCGTGGTACTTC. Translated: CASSLAVDSAVSWYF. The variable domain in full, with the rest retrieved from reference TRBV7-2 and TRBJ2-5, is GAGVSQSPSNKVTEKGKDVELRCDPISGHTALYWYRQSLGQGLEFLIYFQGNSAPDKSGLPSDRFSAERTGGSVSTLTIQRTQQEDSAVYLCASSLAVDSAVSWYFGPGTRLLVL.

V and J are TRBV24-1 and TRBJ2-3; 12 bases are shared with TRBD2. CDR1 and CDR2 from the germline V gene are KGHDR and SFDVKD. CDR3 length: 17 residues. Trimming took 7 bases from V and 1 from J; bases not matched to a gene: 8. The CDR3 region has the DNA TGTGCCACCAGCCGACTAGCGGGAGAGACGGGCACAGATACGCAGTATTTT. Its translation: CATSRLAGETGTDTQYF.

A remark on this clonotype: One end of the junction does not line up with germline, which may come from a read error. The chain couples TRBV6-5 to TRBJ1-1, with D uncertain. The CDR3 is 13 amino acids. The germline V gene encodes CDR1 MNHEY and CDR2 SVGAGI. The chain's CDR3 is CATQDGGYTKAFF. The CDR3 region has the DNA TGTGCCACCCAAGATGGCGGCTACACTAAAGCTTTCTTT.

The V call is TRBV27, the J call TRBJ2-5; D is possibly TRBD2 (6 bases). The J call is uncertain, as TRBJ2-7 better fits the DNA end. The germline CDR1 and CDR2 sequences are MNHEY and SMNVEV (reference sequence). The CDR3 runs to 12 residues. CDR3 in amino acids: CASRDSLLEQYF. The CDR3 region has the DNA TGTGCCAGTCGGGACTCCCTGCTCGAGCAGTACTTC.

The chain uses TRBV27 and TRBJ1-1, with D perhaps TRBD1 (5 bases). Per germline, CDR1 MNHEY and CDR2 SMNVEV (reference sequence). With 6 bases removed from V and 7 bases from J, the gap between germline ends came to 18 bases. The CDR3 covers 14 residues. Here the CDR3 reads CASSSGFEGSEAFF. The CDR3 DNA follows: TGTGCCAGCAGCTCAGGGTTTGAGGGTAGTGAAGCTTTCTTT.

On this clonotype: One end of the junction fails to match germline, which may point to a read error. This chain connects TRBV7-7 to TRBJ2-3; 14 bases are shared with TRBD2. CDR3 length: 16 amino acids. Germline CDR1 is SSHAT and CDR2 is FNYEAQ (reference sequence). The CDR3 coding sequence is TGTGCTAGCAGCTTCGGGACTAGCGGGAGCCCAGATACGCAGTATTTT. It is translated as CASSFGTSGSPDTQYF.

The gene calls are TRBV5-6 and TRBJ2-4; D remains ambiguous. The J call could be wrong; TRBJ2-7 is a better fit for the DNA end. Germline values: CDR1 SGHDT, CDR2 YYEEEE. The CDR3 contains 16 residues. In DNA form, the CDR3 reads TGTGCCAGCAGCTTTGGACCCGGAATGCCCACCTACGAGCAGTACTTC. It specifies CASSFGPGMPTYEQYF.

The chain links TRBV2 to TRBJ2-1, with D perhaps matching TRBD1 (6 bases). This CDR3 region has 17 residues. Germline CDR1 is SNHLY and CDR2 is FYNNEI. Trimming pared 3 bases from V and 7 bases from J, leaving 22 bases between. The CDR3 DNA sequence: TGTGCCAGCAGTGATAGAGGGGGTGAGTCCCGCTATAATGAGCAGTTCTTC. Translation gives CASSDRGGESRYNEQFF. The whole variable domain, remainder taken from reference TRBV2 and TRBJ2-1, is EPEVTQTPSHQVTQMGQEVILRCVPISNHLYFYWYRQILGQKVEFLVSFYNNEISEKSEIFDDQFSVERPDGSNFTLKIRSTKLEDSAMYFCASSDRGGESRYNEQFFGPGTRLTVL.

In DNA form, the CDR3 reads TGTGCCAGCAGCATCCTCGACAGGTTAGCATACAATCAGCCCCAGCATTTT. Protein product: CASSILDRLAYNQPQHF. The V call is TRBV28, the J call TRBJ1-5; TRBD1 is a possible D gene (6 bases). The CDR3 is 17 amino acids. Germline assignment: CDR1 MDHEN and CDR2 SYDVKM. V lost 6 bases and J 3 bases, leaving 21 bases between the germline ends.

In the case of this clonotype: This may be a read error, as it is one base from a much larger clone. The chain links TRBV7-3 to TRBJ2-3; the D is unclear. There are 12 residues in the CDR3. Germline CDR1 SGHTA, CDR2 FQGTGA. V lost 2 bases, J lost 5 bases, and 5 bases lay in between. The CDR3 sequence is CASSLDQDTQYF. The CDR3 nucleotides are TGTGCCAGCAGCTTAGATCAAGATACGCAGTATTTT.

The rearrangement links TRBV12-3 or TRBV12-4 to TRBJ2-5; D not resolved. The CDR3 is 13 residues long. The V and J ends lost 3 bases and 3 bases respectively, with 8 bases between them. The CDR3 region is CASSLARKETQYF. In nucleotides, the CDR3 is TGTGCCAGCAGTTTGGCCCGCAAAGAGACCCAGTACTTC.

The CDR3 nucleotides are TGTGCCAGCAGCAAGGAGGGACTAGCGGGAGGCATGACCCAGTACTTC. This codes for CASSKEGLAGGMTQYF. The chain links TRBV27 to TRBJ2-5, with 15 bases matching TRBD2. The junction had 9 bases not matched to a gene; V was cut back by 6 bases and J by 7 bases. The CDR3 extends over 16 amino acids. CDR1 and CDR2 (germline): MNHEY, SMNVEV (reference sequence).

This clonotype was counted only a few times. The gene calls are TRBV20-1 and TRBJ2-7; 8 nucleotides align to TRBD1. V lost 5 bases and J lost 1; bases outside the gene matches: 4. CDR3 length: 13 residues. CDR1 is DFQATT and CDR2 is SNEGSKA in the germline V gene (reference sequence). The DNA for the CDR3 is TGCAGTGCTCTGGACAGGGAGTCCTACGAGCAGTACTTC. Its protein product is CSALDRESYEQYF.

This clonotype was observed a handful of times. The genes are TRBV6-1 and TRBJ1-5; D not resolved. This CDR3 is 13 amino acids long. From germline, CDR1 is MNHNS and CDR2 SASEGT. The V end lost 4 bases, the J end lost 7 bases, and 11 bases lay between the germline ends. The chain's CDR3 is CASSAELIQPQHF. The CDR3 nucleotides read TGTGCCAGCAGTGCGGAGCTTATCCAGCCCCAGCATTTT.